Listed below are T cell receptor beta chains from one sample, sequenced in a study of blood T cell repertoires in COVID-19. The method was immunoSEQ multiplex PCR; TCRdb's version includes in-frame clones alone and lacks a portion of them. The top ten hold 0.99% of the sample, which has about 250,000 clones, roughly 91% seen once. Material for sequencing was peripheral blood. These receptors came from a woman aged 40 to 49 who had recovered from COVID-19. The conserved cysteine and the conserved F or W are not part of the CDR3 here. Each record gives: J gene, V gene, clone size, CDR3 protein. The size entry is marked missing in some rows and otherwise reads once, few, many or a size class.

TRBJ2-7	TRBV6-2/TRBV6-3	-	ASSYRDYEQY
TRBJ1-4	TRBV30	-	AWSGPNEKLF
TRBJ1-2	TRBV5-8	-	ASSKGVSYGYT
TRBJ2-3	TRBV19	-	ASSIYRGADTQY
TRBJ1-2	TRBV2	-	ASSDTTGTGGYT
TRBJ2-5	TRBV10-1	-	ASSESARDREQETQY
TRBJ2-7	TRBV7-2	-	ASSPGWREVLYEQY
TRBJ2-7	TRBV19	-	ASGQGSYEQY
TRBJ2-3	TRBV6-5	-	ASRPRGPGTDTQY
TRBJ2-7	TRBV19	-	ASSTPGTGIYEQY
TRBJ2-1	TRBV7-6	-	ASSARDYNEQF
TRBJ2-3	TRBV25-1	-	ASSAGGVSKNTDTQY
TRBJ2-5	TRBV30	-	AWSVAGGVETQY
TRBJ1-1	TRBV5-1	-	ASREGGRPNTEAF
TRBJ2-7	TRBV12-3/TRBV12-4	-	ASSLGGRGWG
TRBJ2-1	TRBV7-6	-	ASSLVWASGSNEQF
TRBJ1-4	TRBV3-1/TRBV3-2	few	ASSPRPPGVGEKLF
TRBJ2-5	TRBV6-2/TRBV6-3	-	ASSYGSGSQETQY
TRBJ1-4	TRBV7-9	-	ASSSTGQGTNEKLF
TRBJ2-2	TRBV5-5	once	ASSLRASGSPVPNTGELF
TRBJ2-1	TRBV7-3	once	ASSPGTGYNEQF
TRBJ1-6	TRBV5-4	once	ASSFQAGTGSSPLH
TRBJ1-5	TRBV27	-	ASSLTGAGSNQPQH
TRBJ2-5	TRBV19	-	ASSTTGTGGYQETQY
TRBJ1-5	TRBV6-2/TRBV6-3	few	ASSYWGPSNQPQH
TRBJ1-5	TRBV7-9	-	ASSLGTGGFNQPQH
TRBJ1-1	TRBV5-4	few	ASSGPTGGTEAF
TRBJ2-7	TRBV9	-	ASSVGGTGPYEQY
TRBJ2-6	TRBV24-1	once	ATSDRRDFGGANVLT
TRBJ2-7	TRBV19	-	ASSRGQYYEQY
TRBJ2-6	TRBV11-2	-	ASSPTGAGAGANVLT
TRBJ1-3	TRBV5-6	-	ASSLAGPRLY
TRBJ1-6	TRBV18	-	ASSPFWQGGSSYNSPLH
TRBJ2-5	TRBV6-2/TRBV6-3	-	ASSYPGAQY
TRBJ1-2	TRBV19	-	ASSMSAGENGYT
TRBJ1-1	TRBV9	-	ASSVDGARGTEAF
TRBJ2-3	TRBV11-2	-	ASSLGRTRADTQY
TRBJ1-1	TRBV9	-	ASSGQGTQYSNTEAF
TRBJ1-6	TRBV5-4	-	ASSGGTGGSNSPLH
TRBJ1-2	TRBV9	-	ASSAQGNRPFYGYT
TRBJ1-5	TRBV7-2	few	ASSLVRFGDNQPQH
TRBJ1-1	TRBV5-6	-	ASSLRWRMNTEAF
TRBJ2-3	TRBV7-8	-	ASSILAGSTDTQY
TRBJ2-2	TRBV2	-	ASSEALGELF
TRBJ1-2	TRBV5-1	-	ASSGSGSANYGYT
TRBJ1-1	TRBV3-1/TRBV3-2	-	ASSPPGQVNTEAF